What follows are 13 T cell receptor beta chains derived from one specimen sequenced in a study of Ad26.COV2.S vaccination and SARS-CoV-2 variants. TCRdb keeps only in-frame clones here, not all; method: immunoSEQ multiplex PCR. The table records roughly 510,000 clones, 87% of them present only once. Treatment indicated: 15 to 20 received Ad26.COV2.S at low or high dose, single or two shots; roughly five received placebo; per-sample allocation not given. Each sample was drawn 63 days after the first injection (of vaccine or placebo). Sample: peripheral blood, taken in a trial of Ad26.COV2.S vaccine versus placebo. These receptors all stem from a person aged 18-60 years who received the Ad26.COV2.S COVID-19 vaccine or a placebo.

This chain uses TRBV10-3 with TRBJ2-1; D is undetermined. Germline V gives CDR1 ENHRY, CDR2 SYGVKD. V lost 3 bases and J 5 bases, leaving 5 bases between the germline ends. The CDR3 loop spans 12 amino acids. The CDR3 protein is CAISDRDNEQFF. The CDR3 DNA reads TGTGCCATCAGTGACCGTGACAATGAGCAGTTCTTC.

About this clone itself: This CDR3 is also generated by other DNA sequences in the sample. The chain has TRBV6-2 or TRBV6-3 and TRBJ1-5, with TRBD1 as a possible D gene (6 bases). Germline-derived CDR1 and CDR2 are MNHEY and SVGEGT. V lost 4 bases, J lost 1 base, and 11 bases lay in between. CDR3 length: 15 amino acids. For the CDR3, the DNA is TGTGCCAGCAGTTGGGGGGGCGGGAGCAATCAGCCCCAGCATTTT. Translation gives CASSWGGGSNQPQHF.

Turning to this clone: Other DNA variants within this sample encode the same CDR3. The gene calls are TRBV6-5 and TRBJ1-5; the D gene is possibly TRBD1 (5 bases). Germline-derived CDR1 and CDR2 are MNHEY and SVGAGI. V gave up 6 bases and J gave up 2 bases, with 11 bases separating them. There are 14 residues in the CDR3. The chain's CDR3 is CASRGVGGNQPQHF. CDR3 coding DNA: TGTGCCAGCAGGGGGGTTGGGGGCAATCAGCCCCAGCATTTT.

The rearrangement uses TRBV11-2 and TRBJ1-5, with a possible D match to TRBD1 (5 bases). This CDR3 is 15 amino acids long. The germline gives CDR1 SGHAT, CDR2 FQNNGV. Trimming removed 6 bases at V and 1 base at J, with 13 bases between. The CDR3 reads CASSRGSSSNQPQHF. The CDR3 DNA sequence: TGTGCCAGCAGTCGGGGGAGCTCCAGCAATCAGCCCCAGCATTTT.

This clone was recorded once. As DNA, the CDR3 is TGCAGTCCGCGGTCTAGCGGGGAGCTGTTTTTT. It specifies CSPRSSGELFF. The chain combines TRBV20-1 with TRBJ2-2; D gene unclear. The V gene lost 8 bases and the J gene lost 7 bases, with 11 bases spanning the gap. The CDR3 is 11 amino acids. Germline values: CDR1 DFQATT, CDR2 SNEGSKA (reference sequence).

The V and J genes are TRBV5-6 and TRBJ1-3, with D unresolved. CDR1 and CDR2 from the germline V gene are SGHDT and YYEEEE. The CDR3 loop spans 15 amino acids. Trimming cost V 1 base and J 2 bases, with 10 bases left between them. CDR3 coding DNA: TGTGCCAGCAGCTTGCGGCCAGGCCCTGGAAACACCATATATTTT. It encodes CASSLRPGPGNTIYF. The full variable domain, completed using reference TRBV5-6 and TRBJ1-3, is DAGVTQSPTHLIKTRGQQVTLRCSPKSGHDTVSWYQQALGQGPQFIFQYYEEEERQRGNFPDRFSGHQFPNYSSELNVNALLLGDSALYLCASSLRPGPGNTIYFGEGSWLTVV.

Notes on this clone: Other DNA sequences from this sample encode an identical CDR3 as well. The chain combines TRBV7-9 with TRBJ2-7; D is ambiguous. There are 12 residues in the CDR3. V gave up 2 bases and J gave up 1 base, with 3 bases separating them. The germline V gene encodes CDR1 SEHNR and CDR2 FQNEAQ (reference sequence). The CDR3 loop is CASSLSSYEQYF. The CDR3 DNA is TGTGCCAGCAGCTTATCGTCCTACGAGCAGTACTTC.

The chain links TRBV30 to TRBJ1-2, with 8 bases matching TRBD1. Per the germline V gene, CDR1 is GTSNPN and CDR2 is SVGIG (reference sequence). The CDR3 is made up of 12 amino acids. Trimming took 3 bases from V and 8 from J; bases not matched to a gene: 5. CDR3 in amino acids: CAWSAGGSGYTF. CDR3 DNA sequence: TGTGCCTGGAGCGCAGGGGGCTCGGGCTACACCTTC.

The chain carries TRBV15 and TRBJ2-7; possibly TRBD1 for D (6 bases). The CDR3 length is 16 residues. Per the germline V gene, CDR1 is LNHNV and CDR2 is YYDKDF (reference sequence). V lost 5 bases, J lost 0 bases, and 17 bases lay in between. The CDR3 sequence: CATSAEAGASSYEQYF. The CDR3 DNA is TGTGCCACCAGCGCAGAGGCAGGGGCAAGCTCCTACGAGCAGTACTTC.

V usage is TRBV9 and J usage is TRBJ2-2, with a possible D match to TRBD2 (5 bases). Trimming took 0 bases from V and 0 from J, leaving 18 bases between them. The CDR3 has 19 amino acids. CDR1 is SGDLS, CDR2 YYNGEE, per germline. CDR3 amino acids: CASSVGTSGRVSNTGELFF. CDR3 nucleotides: TGTGCCAGCAGCGTAGGAACCAGCGGACGGGTCTCGAACACCGGGGAGCTGTTTTTT.

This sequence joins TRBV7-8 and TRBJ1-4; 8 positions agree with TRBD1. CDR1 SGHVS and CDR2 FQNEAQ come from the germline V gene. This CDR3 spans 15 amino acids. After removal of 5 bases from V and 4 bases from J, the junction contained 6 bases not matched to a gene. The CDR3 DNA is TGTGCCAGCAGCCCCAGGGGGCGGGGTAATGAAAAACTGTTTTTT. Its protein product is CASSPRGRGNEKLFF.

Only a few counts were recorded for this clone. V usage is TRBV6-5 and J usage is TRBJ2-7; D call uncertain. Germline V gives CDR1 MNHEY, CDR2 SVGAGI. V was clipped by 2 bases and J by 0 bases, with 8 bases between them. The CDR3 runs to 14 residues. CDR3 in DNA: TGTGCCAGCAGTTACAACCCGAGCTCCTACGAGCAGTACTTC. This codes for CASSYNPSSYEQYF.

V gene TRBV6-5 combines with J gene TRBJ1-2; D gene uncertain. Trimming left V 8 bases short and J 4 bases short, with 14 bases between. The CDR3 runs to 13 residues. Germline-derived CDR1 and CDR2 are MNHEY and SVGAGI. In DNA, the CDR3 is TGTGCCAGCCGGAACGGCCTGGGCTATGGCTACACCTTC. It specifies CASRNGLGYGYTF.